This T cell receptor (beta chain) stems from a study of cytomegalovirus exposure and HLA in healthy donors (dated 2017 in TCRdb). About the investigation overall: In an earlier analysis of 587 of the donors, less than 350 Gb of sequence data and approximately 120 million unique TCR beta sequences from approximately 180 million T cells were reported. Roughly 300 gigabases of sequencing data and approximately 84 million unique TCR sequences were included in an early release covering around 650 HLA-typed donors. The genetic ancestry cluster associated with self-reported Caucasian donors included 81% of the roughly 400 genotyped donors. The study was designed to test whether signatures of past pathogen exposure could be identified by cataloging public T cell receptors. The study used immunosequencing to profile the T cell repertoires of about 670 subjects and linked those repertoires to cytomegalovirus serostatus. Besides the first cohort of around 670 subjects, a separate validation cohort made up of over 100 different subjects was used. High-throughput TCR immunosequencing, statistical association of individual TCRs with disease status, and machine learning were combined to predict cytomegalovirus infection status. In a later analysis, previously published TCR beta repertoires from 550 to 700 donors were re-analyzed and high-resolution HLA genotyping was added so that TCR occurrence patterns could be studied. The later analysis used no new phenotypic data to find candidate immune exposures, relying instead on TCR beta sequences and their occurrence across donors. An earlier analysis of approximately 500 of the donors applied high-throughput TCR beta sequencing to assess whether each TCR beta V gene segment acted as functional or pseudogenic. Alongside the repertoire data, information on donor age, sex, ethnicity and CMV serostatus was compiled. A later genetic analysis took genome-wide SNP genotypes for about 65% of the 666 donors and used that subset as a discovery cohort. All discovery cohort repertoires had been generated using a single sequencing platform. Both class I and class II loci were covered by HLA typing, at four-digit resolution. The number of typed donors differed by locus: roughly 629-640 for A, B, C, DRB1 and DQB1; 522 for DQA1; over 600 for DPA1; and about 450 for DPB1. Because of strong linkage in the cohort, 5 or 6 DR-DQ haplotypes were treated as single units for association and clustering. On average, around 230,000 unique TCR beta nucleotide sequences were sequenced per donor among 350 to 400 genotyped donors of the cohort, with roughly 19% of those sequences being non-productive.

CDR1 SEHNR and CDR2 FQNEAQ are derived from the germline V gene (reference sequence). A distance of 14 bases separates the germline ends of V and J, which lose 0 bases and 3 bases respectively. From its cysteine to its phenylalanine, the CDR3 spans 16 amino acids. Just the 48-base CDR3 DNA is kept, in frame starting at base 1. The cohort comprised fewer than 750 healthy bone marrow donors. At the time of sampling, every cohort member was nominally healthy, though immune exposures that went unrecorded were likely present. The donor tested CMV seronegative and was one of the 352 seronegative cohort members. Each donor provided a peripheral blood sample, and peripheral blood mononuclear cells were used for TCR beta sequencing. Genomic DNA was extracted from the blood cell samples with the Qiagen DNeasy Blood Extraction Kit. Concerning this clone: Its antigen specificity is not known. There are no base qualities to consult, and no much larger clone falls within one base.

Library generation was performed with the immunoSEQ multiplex PCR assay. For the multiplex PCR, a mixture combining 60 forward primers for TCR Vbeta segments and 13 reverse primers for TCR Jbeta segments was used. A multiplex PCR assay on genomic DNA amplified the CDR3 region of rearranged TCR beta genes. On the Illumina HiSeq System, the amplified TCR beta libraries were sequenced as 87-base-pair reads. The original pipeline was this. Across the 700 or so repertoires, a later analysis counted some 81 million unique TCR beta chains, roughly 11 million of which were shared by at least two donors. Raw reads were error-corrected and collapsed into unique sequences by a nearest-neighbor algorithm in which closely related sequences were merged to remove PCR and sequencing errors. V, D and J gene segments were assigned by aligning CDR3 sequences to IMGT reference sequences. Each retained sequence needed at least a six-nucleotide match to both a V gene segment and a J gene segment. Rearrangements were classified as productive when the CDR3 lacked stop codons and remained in frame with V and J, and all other rearrangements were classified as non-productive. Following IMGT convention, CDR3 was defined as the stretch from the second conserved V-encoded cysteine to the conserved J-encoded phenylalanine. Sequences without an unambiguous match to a single V gene segment were excluded from the earlier analysis of almost 600 of the donors. An earlier analysis of a few hundred of the donors called V segments functional above 56.7% productive rearrangements and segregating when the between-donor standard deviation exceeded 5%. A statistical classification framework was built for diagnosing cytomegalovirus status from the catalog of TCR beta chain sequences. V and J gene assignment, in a later analysis, came from comparing TCR nucleotide sequences with IMGT/GENE-DB human TR gene sequences. Using the TCRdist pipeline, a later analysis assigned CDR3 sequences along with most-parsimonious VDJ recombination scenarios. In a later analysis, each TCR beta chain was defined by its CDR3 amino acid sequence together with its V-gene family, and reads without a unique V-gene family were excluded. In a later analysis, fewer than 650 highly shared, low-generation-probability nucleotide sequences were removed to address suspected cross-contamination and a sequencing artifact. A later analysis calculated a clonal expansion index for each public chain from normalized within-repertoire ranks of inferred template counts. A later analysis computed generation probabilities with a VDJ recombination model fitted to out-of-frame rearrangements, and checked the results against IGoR. Hypergeometric tests were used in a later analysis to score TCR-TCR, TCR-HLA and TCR-CMV co-occurrence, with a repertoire-size bias correction applied to the TCR pairs. False discovery rates were estimated in a later analysis by permuting HLA or CMV assignments 20 times. In a later analysis, co-occurring TCRs were grouped using DBSCAN, with TCRdist sequence similarity added in when clustering inside HLA-allele-positive subsets. Repertoires with fewer than 30,000 or more than 120,000 public chains, plus five repertoires with anomalous nucleotide sharing, were excluded from co-occurrence clustering. TCRdb's version of the immuneACCESS table is confined to in-frame rearrangements and falls short of the full clone set. An unresolved V gene accounts for under half of the shortfall where checked; the remainder is of unknown origin. For V, J and clone size, that table is used; D and trimming come from the DNA. Within this sample are under 200,000 clones, with 80% of them counted one time only. The ten biggest clones cover around 5.7% of the sample.

What the authors observed across the whole study: A total of 164 TCR beta chains were listed by the study as associated with cytomegalovirus. While some public TCRs were present in many individuals, most TCR sequences turned up only very rarely across donors. The classifier was reported to diagnose cytomegalovirus status with high specificity and sensitivity in both the original and validation cohorts. The only immune exposure information available for the cohort was CMV serostatus. Because HLA typing was missing for some donors at each locus, association tests included only the typed subset. Three of the identified cytomegalovirus-associated TCR beta chains were confirmed in vitro to be specific for cytomegalovirus antigens. A further reported finding was that TCR beta sequences accurately predicted the HLA-A and HLA-B alleles for most subjects in the first cohort. In a later analysis, TCR association rates were found to vary across HLA loci, with the most associated TCRs seen for DRB1 alleles and the fewest for HLA-C alleles. A later analysis reported that several top co-occurrence clusters appeared linked to parvovirus B19, influenza, CMV and Epstein-Barr virus. The earlier analysis of 587 of the donors excluded seventeen rarely observed V segments, including chromosome 9 orphons, because counts were too low. A cluster of highly shared sequence variants was judged likely to represent a technical artifact of the sequencing pipeline. In a later genetic analysis, fewer N-insertions in productive TCRs were reported among donors in an Asian-associated ancestry cluster than the roughly 710-donor mean. This cohort had only TCR beta chains sequenced, and the lack of alpha or paired-chain data limited which features could be detected. Specific HLA alleles were associated with roughly 16,000 TCR beta sequences at a false discovery rate of 0.05 in a later analysis. Correlated functional status among segregating V segments might reflect linkage disequilibrium, but an unknown experimental factor could not be ruled out. In an earlier analysis of about 550 of the donors, most TCR beta V segments were observed in productive rearrangements about 87% or about 30% of the time, broadly matching IMGT annotations. Presence/absence analyses assumed roughly uniform sequencing depth across donors, an assumption that may not hold. Most CMV-associated TCR beta chains appeared to be HLA-restricted in a later analysis, and the HLA associations seemed to be driven largely by CMV exposure. A later analysis found that HLA-associated TCR beta chains were more clonally expanded and had lower generation probabilities than equally common non-associated chains. V-gene and J-gene trimming of TCR beta chains was associated with a missense DCLRE1C variant in a later genetic analysis, and the association was replicated in an independent cohort. It was suggested by the authors that the approach could potentially be generalized to other disease states and immunological phenotypes. Some IMGT-functional V segments, including TRBV6-2 and TRBV6-3, could not be distinguished by the 87-base-pair reads and were therefore excluded. Assigning TCR associations to individual alleles was difficult when HLA alleles, especially DR and DQ, strongly co-occurred.

Source material: PBMCs. The chain was built from TRBV7-9 and TRBJ1-1; the D gene is perhaps TRBD1, from 5 matching bases. This TCR was recovered from a man between 35 and 55 years old in good health and CMV-seronegative. The DNA sequence reads TGTGCCAGCAGCTTAGCGTTGGGGCTGTCGGACACTGAAGCTTTCTTT. Translation gives CASSLALGLSDTEAFF.